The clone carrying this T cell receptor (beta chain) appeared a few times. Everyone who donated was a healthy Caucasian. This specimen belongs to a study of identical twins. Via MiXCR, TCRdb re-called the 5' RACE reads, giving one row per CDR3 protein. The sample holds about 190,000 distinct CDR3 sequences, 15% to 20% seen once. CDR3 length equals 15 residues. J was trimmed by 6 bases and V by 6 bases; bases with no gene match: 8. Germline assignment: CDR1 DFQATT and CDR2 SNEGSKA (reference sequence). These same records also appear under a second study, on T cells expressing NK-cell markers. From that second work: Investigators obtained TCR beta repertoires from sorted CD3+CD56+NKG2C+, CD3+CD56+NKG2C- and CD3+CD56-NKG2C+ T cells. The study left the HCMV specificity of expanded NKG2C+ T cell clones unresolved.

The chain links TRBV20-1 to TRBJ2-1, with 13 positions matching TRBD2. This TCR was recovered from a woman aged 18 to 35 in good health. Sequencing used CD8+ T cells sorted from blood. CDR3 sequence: CSANGLAGVGNEQFF. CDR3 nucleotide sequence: TGCAGTGCCAATGGACTAGCGGGAGTAGGCAATGAGCAGTTCTTC.